In this sample, the clone carrying this T cell receptor beta chain turned up a few times. CDR3 length equals 14 residues. The V gene's germline CDR1 is KGHSH and CDR2 LQKENI. Trimming cost V 4 bases and J 4 bases, with 10 bases left between them. This sample was taken from a study of blood T cell repertoires in COVID-19. Data came from immunoSEQ multiplex PCR; TCRdb stores just in-frame clones and leaves some out. The repertoire consists of roughly 140,000 clones, with 75% to 85% occurring once and the leading ten covering roughly 8.8%. The sequence derives from a human donor with acute or convalescent COVID-19. The donor label of this sample is uncertain. Specimen: peripheral blood. V gene TRBV18 combines with J gene TRBJ2-2; D gene uncertain. The chain's CDR3 is CASSLLGLTGELFF. The CDR3, as DNA: TGTGCCAGCTCACTCCTGGGCCTCACCGGGGAGCTGTTTTTT.